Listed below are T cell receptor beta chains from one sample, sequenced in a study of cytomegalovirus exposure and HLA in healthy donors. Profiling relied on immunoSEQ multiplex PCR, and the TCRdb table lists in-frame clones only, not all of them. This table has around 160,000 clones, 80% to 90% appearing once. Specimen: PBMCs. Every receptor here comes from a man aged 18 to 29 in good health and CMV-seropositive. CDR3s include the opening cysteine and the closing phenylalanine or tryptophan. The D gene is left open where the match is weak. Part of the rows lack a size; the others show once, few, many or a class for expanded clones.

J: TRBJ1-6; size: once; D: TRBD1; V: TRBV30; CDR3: CAWSVRTGEVFGNSPLHF; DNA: TGTGCCTGGAGCGTTAGGACAGGGGAGGTCTTCGGTAATTCACCCCTCCACTTT
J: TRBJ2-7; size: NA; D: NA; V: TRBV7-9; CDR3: CSSSAVDEQYF; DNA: TGTTCCAGCAGCGCGGTCGACGAGCAGTACTTC
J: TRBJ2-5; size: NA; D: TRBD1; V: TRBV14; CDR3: CASSQHTGAYQETQYF; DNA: TGTGCCAGCAGCCAGCACACAGGGGCGTACCAAGAGACCCAGTACTTC
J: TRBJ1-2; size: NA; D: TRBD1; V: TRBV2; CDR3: CASSGAGTAHGYTF; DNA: TGTGCCAGCAGTGGGGCCGGGACAGCCCATGGCTACACCTTC
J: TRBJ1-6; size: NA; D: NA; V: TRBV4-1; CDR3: CASSEPGRGGSPLHF; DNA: TGCGCCAGCAGCGAGCCCGGACGTGGGGGGTCACCCCTCCACTTT
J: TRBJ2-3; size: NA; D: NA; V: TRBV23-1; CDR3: CASSLHRGRSTDTQYF; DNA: TGCGCCAGCAGTCTCCATAGGGGGAGAAGCACAGATACGCAGTATTTT
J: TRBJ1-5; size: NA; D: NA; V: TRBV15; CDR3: CATSHTGGNQPQHF; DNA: TGTGCCACCAGTCATACTGGGGGGAATCAGCCCCAGCATTTT
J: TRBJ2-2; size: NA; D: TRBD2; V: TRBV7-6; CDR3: CASSSIAGGPGTGELFF; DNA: TGTGCCAGCAGCTCGATAGCGGGGGGGCCGGGCACCGGGGAGCTGTTTTTT
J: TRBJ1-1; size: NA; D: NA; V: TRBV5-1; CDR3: CASSLGQATEAFF; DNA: TGCGCCAGCAGCTTGGGACAGGCCACTGAAGCTTTCTTT
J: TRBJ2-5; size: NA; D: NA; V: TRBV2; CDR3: CASSEREETQYF; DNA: TGTGCCAGCAGTGAGAGGGAAGAGACCCAGTACTTC
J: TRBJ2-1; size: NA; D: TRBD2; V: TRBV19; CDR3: CASSLLPGLADSNEQFF; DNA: TGTGCCAGTAGTCTCCTCCCCGGACTAGCGGATTCCAATGAGCAGTTCTTC
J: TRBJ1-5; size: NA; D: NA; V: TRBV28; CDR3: CASRLVRGRQPQHF; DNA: TGTGCCAGCCGCCTGGTCCGGGGGAGGCAGCCCCAGCATTTT
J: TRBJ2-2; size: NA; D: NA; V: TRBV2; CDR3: CASNRRVANTGELFF; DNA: TGTGCCAGCAATCGGAGGGTCGCGAACACCGGGGAGCTGTTTTTT
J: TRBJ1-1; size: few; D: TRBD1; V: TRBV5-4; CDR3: CASSLWDRVTEAFF; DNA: TGTGCCAGCAGCTTATGGGACAGGGTCACTGAAGCTTTCTTT
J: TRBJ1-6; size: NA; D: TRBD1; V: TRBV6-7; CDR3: CASSYSYDRAGNSPLHF; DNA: TGTGCCAGCAGTTACTCGTATGACAGGGCTGGTAATTCACCCCTCCACTTT
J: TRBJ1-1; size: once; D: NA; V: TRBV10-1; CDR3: CARDLGGAEAFF; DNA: TGCGCCAGGGATCTAGGGGGGGCTGAAGCTTTCTTT
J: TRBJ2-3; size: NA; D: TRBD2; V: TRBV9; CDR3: CASSATTPVGGFSTDTQYF; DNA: TGTGCCAGCAGCGCCACGACTCCGGTGGGGGGGTTTAGCACAGATACGCAGTATTTT
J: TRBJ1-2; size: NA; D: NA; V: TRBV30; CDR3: CAWGERKWF; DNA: TGTGCCTGGGGGGAGAGGAAATGGTTC
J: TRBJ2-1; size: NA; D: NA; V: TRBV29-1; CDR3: CSVEDRVGEQFF; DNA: TGCAGCGTTGAAGACAGGGTAGGTGAGCAGTTCTTC
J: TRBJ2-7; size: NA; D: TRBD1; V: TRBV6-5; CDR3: CASSTGTGYPGEQYF; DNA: TGTGCCAGCAGTACCGGGACAGGGTATCCGGGGGAGCAGTACTTC
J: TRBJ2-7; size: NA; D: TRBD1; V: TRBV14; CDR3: CASSDPGRGQYEQYF; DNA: TGTGCCAGCAGCGACCCTGGCAGGGGGCAGTACGAGCAGTACTTC
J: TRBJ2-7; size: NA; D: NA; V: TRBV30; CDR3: CAWSVVLGQSYEQYF; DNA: TGTGCCTGGAGTGTAGTCCTAGGACAATCCTACGAGCAGTACTTC
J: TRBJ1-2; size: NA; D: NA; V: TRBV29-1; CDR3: CSVETGVGYGYTF; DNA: TGCAGCGTTGAAACCGGGGTTGGCTATGGCTACACCTTC
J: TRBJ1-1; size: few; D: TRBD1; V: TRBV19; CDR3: CASSAPGQGLVLF; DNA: TGTGCCAGTAGTGCGCCGGGACAGGGTCTCGTTCTCTTT
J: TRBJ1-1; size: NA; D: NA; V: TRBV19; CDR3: CASNPRGGNTEAFF; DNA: TGTGCCAGTAACCCCCGGGGAGGGAACACTGAAGCTTTCTTT
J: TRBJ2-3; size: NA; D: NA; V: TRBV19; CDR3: CASSKSISSTDTQYF; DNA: TGTGCCAGTAGTAAGTCTATTTCTAGCACAGATACGCAGTATTTT
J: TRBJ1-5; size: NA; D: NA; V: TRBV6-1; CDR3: CASSEPGAGDSNQPQHF; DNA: TGTGCCAGCAGTGAGCCCGGGGCAGGGGATAGCAATCAGCCCCAGCATTTT
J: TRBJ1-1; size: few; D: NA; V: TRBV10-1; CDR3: CASSATGLLGTEAFF; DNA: TGCGCCAGCAGCGCTACAGGGTTATTGGGCACTGAAGCTTTCTTT
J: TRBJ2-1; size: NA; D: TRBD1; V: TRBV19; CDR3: CASSPSGQGDSYNEQFF; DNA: TGTGCCAGTAGTCCCTCGGGACAGGGAGATAGTTACAATGAGCAGTTCTTC
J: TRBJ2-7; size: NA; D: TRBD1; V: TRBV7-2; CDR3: CASVAGQGRGYEQYF; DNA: TGTGCCAGCGTTGCGGGACAGGGGAGAGGCTACGAGCAGTACTTC
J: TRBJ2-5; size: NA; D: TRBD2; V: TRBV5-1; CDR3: CASSLVALAGGSLQETQYF; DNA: TGCGCCAGCAGCTTGGTAGCACTAGCGGGGGGATCCCTCCAAGAGACCCAGTACTTC
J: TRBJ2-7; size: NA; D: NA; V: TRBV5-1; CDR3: CASSLVASYEQYF; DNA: TGCGCCAGCAGCCTCGTAGCGTCCTACGAGCAGTACTTC
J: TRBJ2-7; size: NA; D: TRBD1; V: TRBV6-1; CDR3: CASSEYAGQVYNEQYF; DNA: TGTGCCAGCAGTGAATACGCGGGACAGGTCTACAACGAGCAGTACTTC
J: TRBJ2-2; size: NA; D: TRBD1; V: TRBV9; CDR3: CASSVVGQGAGELFF; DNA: TGTGCCAGCAGCGTAGTGGGCCAGGGGGCCGGGGAGCTGTTTTTT
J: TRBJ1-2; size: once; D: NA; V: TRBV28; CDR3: CASSRGVNYGYTF; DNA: TGTGCCAGCAGTCGCGGGGTTAACTATGGCTACACCTTC
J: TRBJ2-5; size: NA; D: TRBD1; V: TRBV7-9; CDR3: CASDLGQGGTQYF; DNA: TGTGCCAGCGACCTGGGACAGGGTGGGACCCAGTACTTC
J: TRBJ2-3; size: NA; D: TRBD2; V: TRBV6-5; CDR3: CASSLGGENTDTQYF; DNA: TGTGCCAGCAGTTTGGGGGGGGAGAACACAGATACGCAGTATTTT
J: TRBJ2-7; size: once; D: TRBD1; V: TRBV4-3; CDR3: CASSHLPGQGVYEQYF; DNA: TGCGCCAGCAGCCACCTACCGGGACAGGGGGTCTACGAGCAGTACTTC
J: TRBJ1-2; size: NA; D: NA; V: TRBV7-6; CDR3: CASSDRGTYGYTF; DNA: TGTGCCAGCAGCGATAGGGGGACCTATGGCTACACCTTC
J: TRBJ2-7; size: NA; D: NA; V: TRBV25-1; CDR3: CASSEYTGSANF; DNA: TGTGCCAGCAGTGAATATACAGGGTCGGCGAACTTC
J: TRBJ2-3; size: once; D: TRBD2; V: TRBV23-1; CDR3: CASSRKRPGLAGGRVCTDTQYF; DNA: TGCGCCAGCAGTCGAAAGCGACCGGGACTAGCGGGGGGGCGAGTATGCACAGATACGCAGTATTTT
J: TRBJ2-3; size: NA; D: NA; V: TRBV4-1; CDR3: CASSQVGGGDTQYF; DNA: TGCGCCAGCAGCCAAGTTGGCGGTGGGGATACGCAGTATTTT
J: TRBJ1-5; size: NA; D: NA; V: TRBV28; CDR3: CASSSRGGGQPQHF; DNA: TGTGCCAGCAGTTCCCGGGGAGGCGGTCAGCCCCAGCATTTT